Shown below are 12 T cell receptor beta chains from a single sample sequenced in a study of control samples from healthy donors and cancer patients. TCRdb keeps only in-frame clones here, not all; method: immunoSEQ multiplex PCR. The sample has around 30,000 clones, approximately 91% seen once. Sample: PBMCs. These TCRs come from a man in his forties or fifties with lung cancer.

The chain carries TRBV3-1 (or the pseudogene TRBV3-2) and TRBJ2-1; 11 bases map to TRBD2. The CDR3 extends over 15 amino acids. The V gene's germline CDR1 is LGHDT and CDR2 YNNKEL (reference sequence). V was pared by 4 bases and J by 12 bases, with 11 bases of the junction left unmatched. The CDR3 loop is CASSPGTSGSMGQFF. CDR3 sequence (DNA): TGTGCCAGCAGCCCCGGGACTAGCGGCTCAATGGGGCAGTTCTTC.

The chain recombines TRBV10-3 with TRBJ1-6; maybe TRBD1 (6 bases). The CDR3 totals 14 residues. Germline V CDR1 and CDR2: ENHRY, SYGVKD. The germline V and J ends were trimmed by 5 bases and 7 bases, with 12 bases remaining between them. This CDR3 reads CAISNQGRNSPLHF. In nucleotides, the CDR3 is TGTGCCATCAGTAACCAGGGGCGGAATTCACCCCTCCACTTT.

The rearrangement joins TRBV19 to TRBJ2-7; D may match TRBD1 or TRBD2 (5 bases each). There are 15 residues in the CDR3. Germline CDR1 LNHDA, CDR2 SQIVND (reference sequence). Trimming removed 4 bases from V and 5 bases from J, with 18 bases in between. The CDR3 nucleotides are TGTGCCAGTAGTACTCCCGGGACCCTCCTCAACGAGCAGTACTTC. Amino acids: CASSTPGTLLNEQYF.

The rearrangement links TRBV9 to TRBJ1-3; D unclear. CDR3 length equals 14 residues. V was shortened by 3 bases and J by 4 bases, with 11 bases between the two germline ends. Germline CDR1 SGDLS, CDR2 YYNGEE. CDR3 coding DNA: TGTGCCAGCAGCGCCAGACAAGAAGGAAACACCATATATTTT. It specifies CASSARQEGNTIYF.

The J gene is TRBJ2-1, the V gene TRBV18, with 10 bases lining up with TRBD1. Trimming cost V 3 bases and J 2 bases; bases outside gene matches: 4. The CDR3 sequence is 16 residues long. Germline V gene data show CDR1 as KGHSH and CDR2 as LQKENI. The CDR3 loop reads CASSPLGQGAYNEQFF. CDR3 sequence (DNA): TGTGCCAGCTCACCCCTAGGACAGGGGGCCTACAATGAGCAGTTCTTC. The full variable domain, with the rest looked up from reference TRBV18 and TRBJ2-1, is NAGVMQNPRHLVRRRGQEARLRCSPMKGHSHVYWYRQLPEEGLKFMVYLQKENIIDESGMPKERFSAEFPKEGPSILRIQQVVRGDSAAYFCASSPLGQGAYNEQFFGPGTRLTVL.

This clone was recorded once. The chain recombines TRBV6-2 or TRBV6-3 with TRBJ1-1; D ambiguous. Trimming removed 5 bases from V and 0 bases from J, with 7 bases in between. CDR1 is MNHEY, CDR2 SVGEGT, per germline. CDR3 size: 13 residues. This CDR3 reads CASSRLLNTEAFF. As DNA, the CDR3 is TGTGCCAGCAGTAGGCTCTTGAACACTGAAGCTTTCTTT.

The chain combines TRBV6-4 with TRBJ1-3; D gene uncertain. This CDR3 spans 15 amino acids. V lost 4 bases, J lost 2 bases, and 12 bases lay in between. Germline assignment: CDR1 MRHNA and CDR2 SNTAGT. The CDR3 sequence: CASSGKPSPGNTIYF. CDR3 coding DNA: TGTGCCAGCAGTGGGAAACCCTCCCCTGGAAACACCATATATTTT.

The V and J genes are TRBV19 and TRBJ2-7, with D unresolved. This CDR3 has 14 residues. Germline CDR1 and CDR2: LNHDA and SQIVND (reference sequence). Trimming removed 1 base from V and 3 bases from J, with 10 bases in between. As DNA, the CDR3 is TGTGCCAGTAGTATAGTGGAACGACACTACGAGCAGTACTTC. Translated: CASSIVERHYEQYF.

This clone was seen a handful of times. V is TRBV3-1 (or the pseudogene TRBV3-2) and J is TRBJ2-3; D might be TRBD2 (5 bases). The V end lost 6 bases, the J end lost 4 bases, and 17 bases lay between the germline ends. Germline assignment: CDR1 LGHDT and CDR2 YNNKEL (reference sequence). CDR3 length: 15 amino acids. The CDR3 DNA reads TGTGCCAGCAGACAGCTCGCAGGAGGTTCAGATACGCAGTATTTT. Amino acid sequence: CASRQLAGGSDTQYF.

This rearrangement joins TRBV18 to TRBJ1-6, with D possibly being TRBD1 (6 bases). The germline V gene encodes CDR1 KGHSH and CDR2 LQKENI. The CDR3 runs to 15 residues. Trimming pared 4 bases from V and 7 bases from J, leaving 14 bases between. In DNA, the CDR3 is TGTGCCAGCTCACGAGATAAGGGGGGAAATTCACCCCTCCACTTT. Its translation is CASSRDKGGNSPLHF.

CDR3 nucleotides: TGTGCCAGCAGCTCAACTGAGGGGAGGGTTGGAAACACCATATATTTT. Its translation is CASSSTEGRVGNTIYF. The J gene is TRBJ1-3, the V gene TRBV7-6; D might be TRBD1 (5 bases). The germline V gene has CDR1 SGHVS and CDR2 FNYEAQ. The CDR3 runs 16 residues. The germline V and J ends were trimmed by 4 bases and 3 bases, with 16 bases remaining between them.

This chain connects TRBV4-2 to TRBJ1-5; D gene uncertain. V lost 0 bases and J 3 bases, leaving 12 bases between the germline ends. Per germline, CDR1 LGHNA and CDR2 YNFKEQ. The CDR3 totals 16 residues. CDR3 DNA: TGTGCCAGCAGCCAAGATGGCAGAACCTCCAATCAGCCCCAGCATTTT. Residues: CASSQDGRTSNQPQHF.